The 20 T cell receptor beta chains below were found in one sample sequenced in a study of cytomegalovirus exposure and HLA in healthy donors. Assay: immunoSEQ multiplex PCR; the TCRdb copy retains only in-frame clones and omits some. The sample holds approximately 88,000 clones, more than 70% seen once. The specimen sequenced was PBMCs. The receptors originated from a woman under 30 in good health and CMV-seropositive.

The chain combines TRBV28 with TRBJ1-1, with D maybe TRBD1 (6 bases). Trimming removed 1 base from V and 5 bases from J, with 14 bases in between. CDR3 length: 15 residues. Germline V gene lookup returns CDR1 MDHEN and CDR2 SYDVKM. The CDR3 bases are TGTGCCAGCAGTTTATCGCCAGGGGTGGGGACTGAAGCTTTCTTT. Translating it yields CASSLSPGVGTEAFF.

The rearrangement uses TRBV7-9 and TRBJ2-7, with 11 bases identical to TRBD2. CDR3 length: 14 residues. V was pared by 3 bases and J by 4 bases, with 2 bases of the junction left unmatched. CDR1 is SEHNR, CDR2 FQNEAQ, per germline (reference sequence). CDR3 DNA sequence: TGTGCCAGCAGCTTTAGCGGGGGGGCGTACGAGCAGTACTTC. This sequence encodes CASSFSGGAYEQYF.

For the CDR3, the DNA is TGTGCCAGCAGTTCGGGACAGGGGGGCTTCTATGGCTACACCTTC. This gives the protein CASSSGQGGFYGYTF. The V gene is TRBV7-2, the J gene TRBJ1-2; 11 bases line up with TRBD1. Germline CDR1 SGHTA, CDR2 FQGNSA. The CDR3 spans 15 residues. V lost 6 bases and J lost 4; bases outside the gene matches: 7.

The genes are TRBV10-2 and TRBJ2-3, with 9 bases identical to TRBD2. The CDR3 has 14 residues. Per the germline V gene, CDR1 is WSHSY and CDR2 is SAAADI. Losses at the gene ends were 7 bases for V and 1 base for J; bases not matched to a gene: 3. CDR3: CASNLAGGTDTQYF. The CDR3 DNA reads TGCGCCAGCAACTTAGCGGGGGGCACAGATACGCAGTATTTT.

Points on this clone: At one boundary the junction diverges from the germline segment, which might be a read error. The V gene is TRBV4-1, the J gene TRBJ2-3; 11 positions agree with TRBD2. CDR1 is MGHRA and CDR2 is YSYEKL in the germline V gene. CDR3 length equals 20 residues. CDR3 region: CASNQGLLAGGAIRTDTQYF. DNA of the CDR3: TGCGCCAGCAACCAAGGACTTCTAGCGGGGGGAGCTATTCGGACAGATACGCAGTATTTT.

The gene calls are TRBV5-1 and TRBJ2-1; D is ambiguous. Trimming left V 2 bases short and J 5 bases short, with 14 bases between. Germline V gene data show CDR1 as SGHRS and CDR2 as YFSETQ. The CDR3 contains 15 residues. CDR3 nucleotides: TGCGCCAGCAGCTTAACCCTCCCGACTGACAATGAGCAGTTCTTC. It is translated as CASSLTLPTDNEQFF.

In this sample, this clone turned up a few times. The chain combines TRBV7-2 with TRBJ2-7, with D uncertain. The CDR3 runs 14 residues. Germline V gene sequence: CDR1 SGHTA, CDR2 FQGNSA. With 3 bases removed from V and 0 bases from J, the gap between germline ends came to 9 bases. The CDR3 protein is CASSLSRNSYEQYF. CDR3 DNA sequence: TGTGCCAGCAGCTTGAGCAGGAACTCCTACGAGCAGTACTTC.

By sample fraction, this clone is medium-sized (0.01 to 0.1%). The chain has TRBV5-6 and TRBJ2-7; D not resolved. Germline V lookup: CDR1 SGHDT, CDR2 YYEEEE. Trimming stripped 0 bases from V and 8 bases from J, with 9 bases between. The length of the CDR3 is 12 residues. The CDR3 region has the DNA TGTGCCAGCAGCTTGGCCCGGGTTCAGCAGTACTTC. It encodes CASSLARVQQYF. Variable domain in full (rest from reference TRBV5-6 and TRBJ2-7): DAGVTQSPTHLIKTRGQQVTLRCSPKSGHDTVSWYQQALGQGPQFIFQYYEEEERQRGNFPDRFSGHQFPNYSSELNVNALLLGDSALYLCASSLARVQQYFGPGTRLTVT.

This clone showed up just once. The CDR3 nucleotides are TGTGCCAGCAGTTCTCTAGCGGCCTACGAGCAGTACTTC. Translating it yields CASSSLAAYEQYF. V usage is TRBV28 and J usage is TRBJ2-7; 7 bases are shared with TRBD2. Germline V gene sequence: CDR1 MDHEN, CDR2 SYDVKM. V lost 4 bases, J lost 2 bases, and 2 bases stayed unmatched. This CDR3 comprises 13 residues.

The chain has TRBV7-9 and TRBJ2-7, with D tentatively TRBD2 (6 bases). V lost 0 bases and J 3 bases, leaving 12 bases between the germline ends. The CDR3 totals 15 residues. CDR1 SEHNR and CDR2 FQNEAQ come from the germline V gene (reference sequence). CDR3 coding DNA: TGTGCCAGCAGCTTAGCGATTTCGGGAGACTACGAGCAGTACTTC. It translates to CASSLAISGDYEQYF.

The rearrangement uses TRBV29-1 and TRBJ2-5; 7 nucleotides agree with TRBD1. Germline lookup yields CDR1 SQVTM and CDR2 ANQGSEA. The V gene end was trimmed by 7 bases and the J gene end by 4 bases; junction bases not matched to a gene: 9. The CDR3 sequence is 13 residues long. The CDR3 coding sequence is TGCAGCGGGACAGGAGATGGGGTAGAGACCCAGTACTTC. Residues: CSGTGDGVETQYF.

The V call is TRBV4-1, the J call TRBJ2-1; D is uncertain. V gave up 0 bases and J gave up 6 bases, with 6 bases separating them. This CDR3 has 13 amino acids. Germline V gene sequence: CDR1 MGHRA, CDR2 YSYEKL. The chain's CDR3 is CASSQDAGNEQFF. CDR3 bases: TGCGCCAGCAGCCAAGATGCCGGCAATGAGCAGTTCTTC.

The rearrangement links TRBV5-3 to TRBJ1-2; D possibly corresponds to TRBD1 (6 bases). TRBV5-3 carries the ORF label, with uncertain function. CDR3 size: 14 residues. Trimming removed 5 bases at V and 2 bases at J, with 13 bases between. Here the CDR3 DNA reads TGTGCCAGAAGGTGGGGGGGGCAGAACTATGGCTACACCTTC. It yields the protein CARRWGGQNYGYTF.

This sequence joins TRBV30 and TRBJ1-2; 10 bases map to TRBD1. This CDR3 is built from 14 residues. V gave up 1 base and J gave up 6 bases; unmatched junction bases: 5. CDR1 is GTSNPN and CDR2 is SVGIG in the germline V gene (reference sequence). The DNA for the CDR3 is TGTGCCTGGAGTGCGGACAGGGGGGTGGATGGCTACACCTTC. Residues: CAWSADRGVDGYTF.

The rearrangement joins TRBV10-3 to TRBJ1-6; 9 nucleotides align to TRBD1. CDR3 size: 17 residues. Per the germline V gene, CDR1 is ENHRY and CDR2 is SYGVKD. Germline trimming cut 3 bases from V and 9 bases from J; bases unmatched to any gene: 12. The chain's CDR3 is CAISEGTGIRGISPLHF. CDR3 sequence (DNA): TGTGCCATCAGTGAAGGGACAGGGATTCGCGGGATTTCACCCCTCCACTTT.

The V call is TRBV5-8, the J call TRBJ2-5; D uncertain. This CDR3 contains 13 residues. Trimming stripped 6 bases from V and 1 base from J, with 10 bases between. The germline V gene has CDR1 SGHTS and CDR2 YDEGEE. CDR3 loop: CASNRGSQETQYF. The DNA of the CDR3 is TGTGCCAGCAACCGCGGCAGCCAAGAGACCCAGTACTTC.

Written as DNA, the CDR3 is TGTGCCGGCTCCCCCGGGACTACCTTTAGCAATCAGCCCCAGCATTTT. Translation: CAGSPGTTFSNQPQHF. The rearrangement joins TRBV2 to TRBJ1-5; weak D call: TRBD1 (5 bases). The CDR3 sequence is 16 residues long. Germline V CDR1 and CDR2: SNHLY, FYNNEI. The V gene lost 11 bases and the J gene lost 0 bases, with 20 bases spanning the gap.

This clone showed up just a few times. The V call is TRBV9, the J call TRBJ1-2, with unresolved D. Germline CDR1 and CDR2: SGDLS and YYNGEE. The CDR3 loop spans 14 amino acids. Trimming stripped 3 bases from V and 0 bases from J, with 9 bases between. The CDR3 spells CASSGASANYGYTF. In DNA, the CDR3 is TGTGCCAGCAGCGGGGCATCAGCTAACTATGGCTACACCTTC. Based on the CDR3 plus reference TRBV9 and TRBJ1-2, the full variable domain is DSGVTQTPKHLITATGQRVTLRCSPRSGDLSVYWYQQSLDQGLQFLIQYYNGEERAKGNILERFSAQQFPDLHSELNLSSLELGDSALYFCASSGASANYGYTFGSGTRLTVV.

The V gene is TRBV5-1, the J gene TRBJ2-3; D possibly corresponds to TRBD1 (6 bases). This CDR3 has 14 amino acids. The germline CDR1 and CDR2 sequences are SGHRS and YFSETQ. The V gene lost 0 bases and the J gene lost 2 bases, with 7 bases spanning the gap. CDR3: CASSLAGATDTQYF. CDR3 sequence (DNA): TGCGCCAGCAGCTTGGCAGGGGCCACAGATACGCAGTATTTT.

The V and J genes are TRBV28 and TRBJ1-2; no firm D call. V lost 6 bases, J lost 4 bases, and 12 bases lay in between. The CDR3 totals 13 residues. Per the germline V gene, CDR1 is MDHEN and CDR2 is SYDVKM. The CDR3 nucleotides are TGTGCCAGCAGGGTCCCGGCGGGCTATGGCTACACCTTC. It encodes CASRVPAGYGYTF.